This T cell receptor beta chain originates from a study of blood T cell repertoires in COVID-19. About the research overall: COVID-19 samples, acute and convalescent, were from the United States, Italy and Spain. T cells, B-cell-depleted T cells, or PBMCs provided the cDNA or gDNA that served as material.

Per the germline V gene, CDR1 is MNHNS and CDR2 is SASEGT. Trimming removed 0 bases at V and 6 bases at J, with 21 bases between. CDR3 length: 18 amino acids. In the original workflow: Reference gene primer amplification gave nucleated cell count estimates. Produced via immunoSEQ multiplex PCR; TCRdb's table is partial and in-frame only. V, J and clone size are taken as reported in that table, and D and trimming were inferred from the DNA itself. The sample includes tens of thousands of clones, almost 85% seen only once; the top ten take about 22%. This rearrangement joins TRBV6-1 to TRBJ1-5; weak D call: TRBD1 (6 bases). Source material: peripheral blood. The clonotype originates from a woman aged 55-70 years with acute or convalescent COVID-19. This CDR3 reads CASSEATGSIKYGQPQHF. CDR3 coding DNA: TGTGCCAGCAGTGAAGCCACAGGGTCGATTAAATACGGTCAGCCCCAGCATTTT.